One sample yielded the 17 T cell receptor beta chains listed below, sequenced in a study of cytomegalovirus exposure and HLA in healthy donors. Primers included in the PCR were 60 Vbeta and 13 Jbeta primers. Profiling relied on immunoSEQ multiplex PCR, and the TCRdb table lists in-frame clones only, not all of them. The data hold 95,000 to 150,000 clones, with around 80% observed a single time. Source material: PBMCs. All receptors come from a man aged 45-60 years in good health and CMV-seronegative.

The DNA for the CDR3 is TGTGCCAGCAGCGGTAACAGGGGCTCGAACACTGAAGCTTTCTTT. It codes for CASSGNRGSNTEAFF. J is TRBJ1-1 and V is TRBV7-8; 7 bases map to TRBD1. The CDR3 loop spans 15 amino acids. With 5 bases clipped from V and 1 base from J, the junction kept 7 bases outside the gene matches. Germline V gene sequence: CDR1 SGHVS, CDR2 FQNEAQ.

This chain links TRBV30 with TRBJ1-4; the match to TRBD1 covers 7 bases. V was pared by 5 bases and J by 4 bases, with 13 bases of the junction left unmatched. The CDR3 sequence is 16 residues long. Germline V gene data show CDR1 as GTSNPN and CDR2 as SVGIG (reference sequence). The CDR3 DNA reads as TGTGCCTGGGCGACACCTCTGACAGGGCTTAATGAAAAACTGTTTTTT. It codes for CAWATPLTGLNEKLFF.

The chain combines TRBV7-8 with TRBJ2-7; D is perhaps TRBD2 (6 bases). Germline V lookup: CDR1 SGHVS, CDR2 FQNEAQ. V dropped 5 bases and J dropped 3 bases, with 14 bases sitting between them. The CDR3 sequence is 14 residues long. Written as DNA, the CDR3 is TGTGCCAGCAGCGCGGGACTTGGGGACTACGAGCAGTACTTC. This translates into CASSAGLGDYEQYF.

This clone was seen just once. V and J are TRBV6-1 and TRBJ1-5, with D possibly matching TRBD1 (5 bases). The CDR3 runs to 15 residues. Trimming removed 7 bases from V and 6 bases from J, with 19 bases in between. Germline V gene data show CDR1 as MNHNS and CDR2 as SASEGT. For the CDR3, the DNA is TGTGCCAGCATCCGCCGGGGAGGGGATGGTCAGCCCCAGCATTTT. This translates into CASIRRGGDGQPQHF.

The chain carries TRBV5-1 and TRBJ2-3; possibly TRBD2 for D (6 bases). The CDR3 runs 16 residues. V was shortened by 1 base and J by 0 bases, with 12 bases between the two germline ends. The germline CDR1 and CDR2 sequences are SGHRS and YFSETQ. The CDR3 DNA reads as TGCGCCAGCAGCTTGCCCTTTAGCGGCAGCACAGATACGCAGTATTTT. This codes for CASSLPFSGSTDTQYF. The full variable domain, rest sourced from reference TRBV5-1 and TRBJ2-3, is KAGVTQTPRYLIKTRGQQVTLSCSPISGHRSVSWYQQTPGQGLQFLFEYFSETQRNKGNFPGRFSGRQFSNSRSEMNVSTLELGDSALYLCASSLPFSGSTDTQYFGPGTRLTVL.

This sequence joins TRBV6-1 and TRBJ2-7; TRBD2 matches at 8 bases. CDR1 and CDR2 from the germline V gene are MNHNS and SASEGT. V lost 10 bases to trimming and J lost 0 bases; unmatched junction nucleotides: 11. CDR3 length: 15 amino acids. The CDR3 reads CATQETGGLSYEQYF. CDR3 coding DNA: TGTGCCACCCAAGAGACGGGGGGGCTCTCCTACGAGCAGTACTTC.

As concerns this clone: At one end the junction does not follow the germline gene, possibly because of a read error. The CDR3 coding sequence is TGTACCAGCAGCCCCCCCGGCGGGAATCCCTACGAGCAGTACTTC. This encodes CTSSPPGGNPYEQYF. The rearrangement joins TRBV27 to TRBJ2-7, with D possibly matching TRBD2 (6 bases). The germline V gene encodes CDR1 MNHEY and CDR2 SMNVEV (reference sequence). This CDR3 comprises 15 residues.

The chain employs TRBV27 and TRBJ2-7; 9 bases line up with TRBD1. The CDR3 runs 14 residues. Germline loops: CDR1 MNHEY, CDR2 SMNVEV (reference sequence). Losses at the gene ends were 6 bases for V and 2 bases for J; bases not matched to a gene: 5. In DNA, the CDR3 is TGTGCCAGCAGACGGGACAGGGATACCTACGAGCAGTACTTC. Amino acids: CASRRDRDTYEQYF.

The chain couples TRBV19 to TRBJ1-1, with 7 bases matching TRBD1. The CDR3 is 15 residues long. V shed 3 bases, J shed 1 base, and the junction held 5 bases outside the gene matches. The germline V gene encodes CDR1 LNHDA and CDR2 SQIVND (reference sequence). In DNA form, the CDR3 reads TGTGCCAGTAGTATCGGACAGGCTTGGAACACTGAAGCTTTCTTT. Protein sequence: CASSIGQAWNTEAFF.

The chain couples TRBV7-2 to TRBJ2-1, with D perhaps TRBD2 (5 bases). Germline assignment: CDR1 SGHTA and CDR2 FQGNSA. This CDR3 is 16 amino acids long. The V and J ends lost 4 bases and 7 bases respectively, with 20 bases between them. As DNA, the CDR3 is TGTGCCAGCAGCTCTAGCTGGGCACGGTTGCGAAATGAGCAGTTCTTC. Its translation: CASSSSWARLRNEQFF. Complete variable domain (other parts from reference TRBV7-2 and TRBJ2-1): GAGVSQSPSNKVTEKGKDVELRCDPISGHTALYWYRQSLGQGLEFLIYFQGNSAPDKSGLPSDRFSAERTGGSVSTLTIQRTQQEDSAVYLCASSSSWARLRNEQFFGPGTRLTVL.

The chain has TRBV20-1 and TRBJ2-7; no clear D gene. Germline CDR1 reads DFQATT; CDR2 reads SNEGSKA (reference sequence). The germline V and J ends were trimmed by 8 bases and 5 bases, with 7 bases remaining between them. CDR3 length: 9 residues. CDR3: CSFLHEQYF. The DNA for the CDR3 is TGCAGTTTTCTACACGAGCAGTACTTC.

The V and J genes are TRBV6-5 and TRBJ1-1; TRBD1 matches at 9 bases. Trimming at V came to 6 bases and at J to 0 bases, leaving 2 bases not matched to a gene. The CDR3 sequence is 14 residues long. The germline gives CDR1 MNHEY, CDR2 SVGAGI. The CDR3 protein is CASSRTGVNTEAFF. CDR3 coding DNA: TGTGCCAGCAGCCGGACAGGGGTGAACACTGAAGCTTTCTTT.

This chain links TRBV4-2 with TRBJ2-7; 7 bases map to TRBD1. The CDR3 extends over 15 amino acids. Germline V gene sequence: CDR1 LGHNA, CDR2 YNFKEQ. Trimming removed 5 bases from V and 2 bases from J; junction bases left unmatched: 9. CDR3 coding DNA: TGTGCCAGCAGCACCGACAGGGAACCGGCCTACGAGCAGTACTTC. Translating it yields CASSTDREPAYEQYF.

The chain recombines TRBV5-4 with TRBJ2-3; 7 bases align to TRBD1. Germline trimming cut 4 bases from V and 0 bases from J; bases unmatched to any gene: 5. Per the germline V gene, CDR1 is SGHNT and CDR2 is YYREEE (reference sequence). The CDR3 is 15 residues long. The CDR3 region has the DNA TGTGCCAGCAGCCCGCCGGGACAGAGCACAGATACGCAGTATTTT. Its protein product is CASSPPGQSTDTQYF.

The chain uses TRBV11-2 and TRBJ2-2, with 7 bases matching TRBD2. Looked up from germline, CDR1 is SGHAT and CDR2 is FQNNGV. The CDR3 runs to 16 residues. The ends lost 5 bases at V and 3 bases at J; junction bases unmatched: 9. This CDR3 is CASSNQAGRYTGELFF. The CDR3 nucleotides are TGTGCCAGCAGCAACCAAGCGGGACGCTACACCGGGGAGCTGTTTTTT.

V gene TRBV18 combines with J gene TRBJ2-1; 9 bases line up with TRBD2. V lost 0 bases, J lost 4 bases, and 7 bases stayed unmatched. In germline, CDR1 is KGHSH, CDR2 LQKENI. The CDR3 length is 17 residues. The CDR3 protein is CASSPPVSGSRYNEQFF. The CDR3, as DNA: TGTGCCAGCTCACCACCGGTTAGCGGGAGCCGTTACAATGAGCAGTTCTTC.

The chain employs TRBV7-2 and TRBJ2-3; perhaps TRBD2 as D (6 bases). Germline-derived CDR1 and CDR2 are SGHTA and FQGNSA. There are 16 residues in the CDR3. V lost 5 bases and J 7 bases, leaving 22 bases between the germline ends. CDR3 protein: CASSPFVGGPLNTQYF. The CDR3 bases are TGTGCCAGCAGCCCGTTTGTCGGGGGACCCTTGAATACGCAGTATTTT.